These 14 T cell receptor beta chains share one sample of origin, sequenced in a study of molecular identifiers for immune sequencing clone quantification. From the PCR reads, TCRdb called clonotypes with MiXCR, one entry per CDR3 protein. The repertoire holds roughly 100,000 distinct CDR3 sequences, 30% to 45% seen once, with about 9.7% in the top ten. Sequencing input: naive CD8+ T cells from blood, with Jurkat cell RNA spiked in. Subset meaning: FACS-sorted CD8+CD4-CCR7+CD45RA+ naive T cells. Source of these receptors: a human donor in good health. Some libraries in this study had Jurkat cell RNA spiked in.

This clonotype was found a few times. In DNA form, the CDR3 reads TGCGCCAGCAGCTCACCGAAATCCAGACTAGCGGGGGCTAAAGGGGAGCAGTTCTTC. Its translation is CASSSPKSRLAGAKGEQFF. The rearrangement links TRBV5-1 to TRBJ2-1; 12 bases match TRBD2. Germline CDR1 is SGHRS and CDR2 is YFSETQ. Trimming at V came to 3 bases and at J to 10 bases, leaving 20 bases not matched to a gene. The CDR3 covers 19 residues.

The chain uses TRBV27 and TRBJ2-1; tentative D call: TRBD2 (6 bases). V lost 0 bases to trimming and J lost 0 bases, with 12 bases between them. The CDR3 consists of 17 residues. Germline values: CDR1 MNHEY, CDR2 SMNVEV (reference sequence). The CDR3 bases are TGTGCCAGCAGTTTATCAAAGCGGGTGAGCTCCTACAATGAGCAGTTCTTC. Its translation: CASSLSKRVSSYNEQFF.

V gene TRBV4-1 combines with J gene TRBJ2-1; TRBD1 matches at 7 bases. The germline CDR1 and CDR2 sequences are MGHRA and YSYEKL. CDR3 length: 15 amino acids. The V and J ends lost 0 bases and 7 bases, in that order; junction bases with no gene match: 6. CDR3 bases: TGCGCCAGCAGCCAAGAACAGGGGTGGAGGAATGAGCAGTTCTTC. This gives the protein CASSQEQGWRNEQFF.

This clonotype was observed a single time. The rearrangement links TRBV19 to TRBJ1-1; D uncertain. The CDR3 consists of 13 residues. CDR1 LNHDA and CDR2 SQIVND come from the germline V gene (reference sequence). V lost 3 bases and J 10 bases, leaving 15 bases between the germline ends. DNA for the CDR3: TGTGCCAGTAGTATCTTGGGGAACACGGCAGCTTTCTTT. This translates into CASSILGNTAAFF.

The V gene is TRBV14, the J gene TRBJ2-2; perhaps TRBD1 as D (6 bases). V lost 3 bases and J 4 bases, leaving 9 bases between the germline ends. The CDR3 length is 14 residues. Germline V lookup: CDR1 SGHDN, CDR2 FVKESK. Here the CDR3 reads CASSHRDITGELFF. The DNA of the CDR3 is TGTGCCAGCAGCCATCGGGACATCACCGGGGAGCTGTTTTTT.

V usage is TRBV9 and J usage is TRBJ1-5, with TRBD1 matching over 7 bases. V shed 4 bases and J 2 bases; nucleotides not matched to a gene: 6. This CDR3 has 15 residues. CDR1 is SGDLS, CDR2 YYNGEE, per germline. CDR3 amino acids: CASSPTGTGNQPQHF. The CDR3 nucleotides read TGTGCCAGCAGCCCGACAGGGACGGGCAATCAGCCCCAGCATTTT.

This clonotype was seen at least ten times. The J gene is TRBJ2-3, the V gene TRBV5-1; 8 bases align to TRBD2. From germline, CDR1 is SGHRS and CDR2 YFSETQ. The CDR3 has 20 residues. V gave up 2 bases and J gave up 0 bases; unmatched junction bases: 17. The CDR3 coding sequence is TGCGCCAGCAGCTTCACAGATATGGTAGCGGGAAGTGCTAGCACAGATACGCAGTATTTT. Translating gives CASSFTDMVAGSASTDTQYF.

There are many counts of this clonotype. This chain joins TRBV6-6 and TRBJ1-1, with D perhaps TRBD1 (5 bases). From germline, CDR1 is MNHNY and CDR2 SVGAGI (reference sequence). Trimming took off 3 bases at V and 6 bases at J, with 8 bases between the two ends. CDR3 size: 12 residues. The CDR3 is CASSYPGSEAFF. As DNA, the CDR3 is TGTGCCAGCAGTTATCCAGGGTCTGAAGCTTTCTTT.

The table lists this clonotype with many counts. V and J are TRBV4-3 and TRBJ1-1, with D perhaps TRBD1 (6 bases). CDR3 size: 16 residues. Trimming took 4 bases from V and 4 from J, leaving 19 bases between them. Germline CDR1 reads LGHNA; CDR2 reads YSLEER. DNA of the CDR3: TGCGCCAGCAGCCGGACGCTATACCAGGGGTCCACTGAAGCTTTCTTT. Residues: CASSRTLYQGSTEAFF.

The table lists this clonotype with many counts. The chain has TRBV29-1 and TRBJ1-2; the D gene is possibly TRBD1 (6 bases). The length of the CDR3 is 14 residues. Germline V gene sequence: CDR1 SQVTM, CDR2 ANQGSEA. V was pared by 4 bases and J by 4 bases, with 16 bases between. This chain's CDR3 is CSVAEGGSGYGYTF. CDR3 sequence (DNA): TGCAGCGTTGCGGAGGGGGGTTCGGGCTATGGCTACACCTTC.

The J gene is TRBJ2-1, the V gene TRBV13; D remains unclear. Germline loops: CDR1 PRHDT, CDR2 FYEKMQ (reference sequence). The CDR3 has 13 residues. Deletions cut 1 base from V and 7 bases from J, with 8 bases between. CDR3 region: CASSLEARNEQFF. CDR3 nucleotide sequence: TGTGCCAGCAGCTTAGAAGCTAGGAATGAGCAGTTCTTC.

V gene TRBV5-5 combines with J gene TRBJ2-5; 9 bases agree with TRBD2. Per the germline V gene, CDR1 is SGHKS and CDR2 is YYEKEE (reference sequence). V was pared by 1 base and J by 4 bases, with 5 bases of the junction left unmatched. This CDR3 comprises 15 residues. The CDR3 bases are TGTGCCAGCAGCTTGTTTTCAGCGGGAGGAGAGACCCAGTACTTC. Amino acids: CASSLFSAGGETQYF.

The chain recombines TRBV11-1 with TRBJ2-5; D not resolved. Trimming shortened V by 3 bases and J by 5 bases, and 4 bases separated the two germline ends. CDR1 and CDR2 (germline): SGHAT, FQDESV (reference sequence). The CDR3 length is 11 residues. The CDR3 sequence: CASSFWETQYF. The CDR3 DNA reads TGTGCCAGCAGCTTCTGGGAGACCCAGTACTTC.

This clonotype was recorded many times. The gene calls are TRBV6-6 and TRBJ1-1, with D hard to call. The V gene lost 0 bases and the J gene lost 6 bases, with 11 bases spanning the gap. Germline CDR1 and CDR2: MNHNY and SVGAGI (reference sequence). This CDR3 has 14 residues. This CDR3 is CASSYSGPDAEAFF. Here the CDR3 DNA reads TGTGCCAGCAGTTACTCCGGGCCCGACGCTGAAGCTTTCTTT.